One TCR beta chain is described in this entry. Its matching antigen is unknown. CDR3 length: 14 amino acids. The germline V and J ends were trimmed by 4 bases and 8 bases, with 14 bases remaining between them. The germline CDR1 and CDR2 sequences are LGHNA and YSLEER. These data are taken from a study of cytomegalovirus exposure and HLA in healthy donors. Study-wide results and caveats: Presence/absence analyses assumed roughly uniform sequencing depth across donors, which may not hold. A later analysis found TCR association rates differed by HLA locus, highest for DRB1 and lowest for HLA-C. Trimming of TCR beta V- and J-genes showed a link, identified in a later analysis, to a missense DCLRE1C variant.

PCR involved 60 Vbeta and 13 Jbeta primers. Under the authors' procedure: Counted up in a later analysis, unique TCR beta chains came to 65 million to 80 million, with roughly 11 million shared. TCRdb's copy holds only in-frame clones and misses some; the assay was immunoSEQ multiplex PCR. From that table come the V and J calls and clone size; the DNA was used to work out D and trimming. The sample records roughly 140,000 clones, under 90% being singletons. V gene TRBV4-3 combines with J gene TRBJ1-4, with D maybe TRBD1 (5 bases). The sample was PBMCs. This clonotype originated in a male donor in good health and CMV-seronegative. In DNA, the CDR3 is TGCGCCAGCAGCCCGGACGGGGGAGAGGAAAAACTGTTTTTT. It codes for CASSPDGGEEKLFF.